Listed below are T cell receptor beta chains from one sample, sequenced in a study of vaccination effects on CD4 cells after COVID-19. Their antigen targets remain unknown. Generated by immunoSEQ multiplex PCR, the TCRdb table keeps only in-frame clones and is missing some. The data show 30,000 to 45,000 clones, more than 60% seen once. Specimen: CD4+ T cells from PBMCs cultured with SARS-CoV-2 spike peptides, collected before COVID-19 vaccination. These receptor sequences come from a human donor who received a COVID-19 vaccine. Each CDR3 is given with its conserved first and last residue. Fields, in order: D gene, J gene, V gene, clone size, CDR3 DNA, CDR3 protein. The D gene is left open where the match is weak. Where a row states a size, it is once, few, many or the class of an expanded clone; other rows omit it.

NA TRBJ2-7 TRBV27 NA TGTGCCAGCAGTTTATCGGCAGGGGGGGCCTACGAGCAGTACTTC CASSLSAGGAYEQYF
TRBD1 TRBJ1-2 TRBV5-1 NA TGCGCCAGCAGCCCGGGACAGGGGAATTATGGCTACACCTTC CASSPGQGNYGYTF
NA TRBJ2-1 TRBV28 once TGTGCCAGCGGGGCGAACCCGACTCGGGGCGATGAGCAGTTCTTC CASGANPTRGDEQFF
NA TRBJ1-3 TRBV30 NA TGTGCCTGGACAGACGGTTTAACTGGAAACACCATATATTTT CAWTDGLTGNTIYF
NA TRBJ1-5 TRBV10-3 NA TGTGCCATCAGTTCCAGTAATCAGCCCCAGCATTTT CAISSSNQPQHF
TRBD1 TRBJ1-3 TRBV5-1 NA TGCGCCAGCAGCCCGGGAGGAGACAGGGTTGGAAACACCATATATTTT CASSPGGDRVGNTIYF
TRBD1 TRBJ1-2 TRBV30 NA TGTGCCGTATCCCGGAGGCAGGGGGTTAACTATGGCTACACCTTC CAVSRRQGVNYGYTF
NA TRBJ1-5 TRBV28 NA TGTGCCAGCAGTTTTGCTTCCCAGCCCCAGCATTTT CASSFASQPQHF
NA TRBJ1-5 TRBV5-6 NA TGTGCCAGCAGCTTATCTAGGGTTCATCAGCCCCAGCATTTT CASSLSRVHQPQHF
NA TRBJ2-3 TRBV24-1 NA TGTGCCACCAGTGATCCACAGGGTCAACGCACAGATACGCAGTATTTT CATSDPQGQRTDTQYF
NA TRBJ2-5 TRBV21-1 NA TGTGCCAGCAGCAAAGATACCCTAAGCCAAGAGACCCAGTACTTC CASSKDTLSQETQYF
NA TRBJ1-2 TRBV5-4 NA TGTGCCAGCAGCGCCGGGACGGTCCCTTATGGCTACACCTTC CASSAGTVPYGYTF
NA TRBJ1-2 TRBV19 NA TGTGCCAGTAGGCCCCCCCCGACAACTTCTGGCGGCTACACCTTC CASRPPPTTSGGYTF
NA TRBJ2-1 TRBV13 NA TGTGCCAGCAGCCCCTCTACACGTAGGGTCGAAGGGCAGTTCTTC CASSPSTRRVEGQFF
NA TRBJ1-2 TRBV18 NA TGTGCCAGCTCACCCCTTATCGAGGGGAACTATGGCTACACCTTC CASSPLIEGNYGYTF
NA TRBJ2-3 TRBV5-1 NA TGCGCCAGCAGCTTAGAGGGACACAACACAGATACGCAGTATTTT CASSLEGHNTDTQYF
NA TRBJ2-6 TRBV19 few TGTGCCAGTAGTATAGATCAGGAACAGACTTTCTCTGGGGCCAACGTCCTGACTTTC CASSIDQEQTFSGANVLTF
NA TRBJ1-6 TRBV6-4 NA TGTGCCAGCAGGGACACCAACTATAATTCACCCCTCCACTTT CASRDTNYNSPLHF
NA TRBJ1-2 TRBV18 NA TGTGCCAGCTCCGTACAGGGACAAAACTATGGCTACACCTTC CASSVQGQNYGYTF
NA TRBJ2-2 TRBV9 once TGTGCCAGCAGCGTAGGGGTCAGGGGTACCGGGGAGCTGTTTTTT CASSVGVRGTGELFF